Below are 20 T cell receptor beta chains sequenced from a single sample in a study of blood T cell repertoires in COVID-19. The assay was immunoSEQ multiplex PCR, and TCRdb's table has in-frame clones only and misses some. The table has roughly 300,000 clones, 83% seen once. Sequencing was done on a sample of peripheral blood. Source of these receptors: a woman between 50 and 59 years old who had recovered from COVID-19.

The rearrangement uses TRBV2 and TRBJ1-4; possible D gene TRBD1, 6 bases. The CDR3 has 15 residues. V lost 4 bases, J lost 8 bases, and 17 bases lay in between. Germline lookup yields CDR1 SNHLY and CDR2 FYNNEI. CDR3 sequence reads: CASSVRPGVEEKLFF. CDR3 DNA: TGTGCCAGCAGTGTTCGTCCAGGGGTAGAGGAAAAACTGTTTTTT.

This clone was seen only once. The chain combines TRBV2 with TRBJ2-3, with 9 bases matching TRBD2. Germline V lookup: CDR1 SNHLY, CDR2 FYNNEI. This CDR3 comprises 15 residues. The V gene end was trimmed by 6 bases and the J gene end by 3 bases; junction bases not matched to a gene: 7. CDR3 amino acids: CASRVAGVSTDTQYF. Written as DNA, the CDR3 is TGTGCCAGCAGAGTAGCGGGAGTGTCTACAGATACGCAGTATTTT.

The gene calls are TRBV9 and TRBJ2-3, with D uncertain. Germline V gene data show CDR1 as SGDLS and CDR2 as YYNGEE. The CDR3 contains 15 residues. V was shortened by 0 bases and J by 1 base, with 9 bases between the two germline ends. The CDR3 DNA reads as TGTGCCAGCAGCGTAGGAGTGCAGGGCACAGATACGCAGTATTTT. It translates to CASSVGVQGTDTQYF.

This clone has only a few counts. CDR3 DNA: TGCGCCAGCAGCCATCTAGAGAGAGTCGGCGAGCAGTACTTC. Protein sequence: CASSHLERVGEQYF. The chain carries TRBV4-1 and TRBJ2-7; D not resolved. V was pared by 3 bases and J by 6 bases, with 15 bases between. CDR3 length: 14 residues. Germline V gene lookup returns CDR1 MGHRA and CDR2 YSYEKL.

V gene TRBV19 combines with J gene TRBJ2-2; D not certain. There are 15 residues in the CDR3. Trimming shortened V by 1 base and J by 6 bases, and 12 bases separated the two germline ends. CDR1 LNHDA and CDR2 SQIVND come from the germline V gene (reference sequence). Written as DNA, the CDR3 is TGTGCCAGTAGTATAGTATTACGGAGTCCCGGGGAGCTGTTTTTT. This sequence encodes CASSIVLRSPGELFF.

The chain combines TRBV7-9 with TRBJ1-6; no reliable D call. The ends were cut back, 5 bases at V and 7 bases at J, with 15 bases in the middle. The CDR3 sequence is 15 residues long. Germline V gene sequence: CDR1 SEHNR, CDR2 FQNEAQ (reference sequence). The CDR3 protein is CASSGRLTGNSPLHF. DNA of the CDR3: TGTGCCAGCAGCGGCCGGTTAACGGGGAATTCACCCCTCCACTTT.

This clone was seen a handful of times. The V call is TRBV11-2, the J call TRBJ2-7; a weak D match, TRBD1 (6 bases). Germline V gives CDR1 SGHAT, CDR2 FQNNGV. CDR3 length: 14 residues. V lost 2 bases to trimming and J lost 3 bases, with 11 bases between them. The CDR3 region has the DNA TGTGCCAGCAGCTTAAGGTTAGGGGGCTACGAGCAGTACTTC. Amino acid sequence: CASSLRLGGYEQYF.

The chain has TRBV4-3 and TRBJ2-3; 14 nucleotides line up with TRBD2. CDR3 length: 16 amino acids. Trimming cost V 4 bases and J 5 bases; bases outside gene matches: 5. Per the germline V gene, CDR1 is LGHNA and CDR2 is YSLEER. The CDR3, as DNA: TGCGCCAGCAGCCCGACTAGCGGGGGGGCGGGAGATACGCAGTATTTT. Its translation is CASSPTSGGAGDTQYF.

The CDR3 here is CASSRSRTDSYEQYF. The DNA of the CDR3 is TGCGCCAGCAGCCGTTCTAGGACAGATTCCTACGAGCAGTACTTC. The chain couples TRBV4-3 to TRBJ2-7; a weak D match, TRBD1 (6 bases). Germline V gene sequence: CDR1 LGHNA, CDR2 YSLEER. V was shortened by 4 bases and J by 1 base, with 14 bases between the two germline ends. CDR3 length equals 15 residues.

The rearrangement uses TRBV6-5 and TRBJ2-3; 10 bases agree with TRBD2. The V gene end was trimmed by 8 bases and the J gene end by 6 bases; junction bases not matched to a gene: 11. Germline-derived CDR1 and CDR2 are MNHEY and SVGAGI. This CDR3 spans 15 amino acids. CDR3: CASVPRLAGADTQYF. CDR3 bases: TGTGCCAGCGTCCCCCGGCTAGCGGGGGCCGATACGCAGTATTTT.

The chain has TRBV28 and TRBJ1-2; TRBD1 matches 11 bases. The V and J ends lost 7 bases and 2 bases, in that order; junction bases with no gene match: 3. Germline loops: CDR1 MDHEN, CDR2 SYDVKM. The CDR3 sequence is 14 residues long. The chain's CDR3 is CASKGQGVNYGYTF. The DNA of the CDR3 is TGTGCCAGCAAGGGACAGGGGGTAAACTATGGCTACACCTTC.

V gene TRBV11-2 combines with J gene TRBJ2-2, with 10 bases matching TRBD2. This CDR3 has 17 amino acids. Germline CDR1 SGHAT, CDR2 FQNNGV. The V and J ends lost 5 bases and 0 bases, in that order; junction bases with no gene match: 6. The CDR3 loop reads CASSPWTSGTNTGELFF. The CDR3 coding sequence is TGTGCCAGCAGCCCTTGGACTAGCGGAACGAACACCGGGGAGCTGTTTTTT.

The V gene is TRBV6-5, the J gene TRBJ1-2, with D possibly matching TRBD1 (5 bases). CDR3 length equals 12 residues. CDR1 and CDR2 (germline): MNHEY, SVGAGI. Trimming removed 5 bases from V and 8 bases from J, with 12 bases in between. The CDR3 here is CASSRRAGGYTF. CDR3 nucleotides: TGTGCCAGCAGTCGCCGAGCAGGGGGCTACACCTTC.

The J gene is TRBJ2-1, the V gene TRBV28, with 8 bases that match TRBD2. J gave up 0 bases and V 8 bases, and 12 bases lay outside the gene matches. This CDR3 spans 17 amino acids. CDR1 is MDHEN, CDR2 SYDVKM, per germline. This CDR3 reads CASPWASGFSSYNEQFF. CDR3 nucleotide sequence: TGTGCCAGCCCTTGGGCTAGCGGGTTTAGCTCCTACAATGAGCAGTTCTTC.

A single count supports this clone. The chain recombines TRBV19 with TRBJ2-5; no clear D gene. V lost 4 bases to trimming and J lost 0 bases, with 6 bases between them. CDR1 is LNHDA and CDR2 is SQIVND in the germline V gene (reference sequence). The CDR3 has 13 residues. CDR3 protein: CASSNRDQETQYF. The CDR3 region has the DNA TGTGCCAGTAGTAATCGGGACCAAGAGACCCAGTACTTC.

The CDR3 region has the DNA TGTGCCAGCAGCGACAGGGGAGGTGTTGGGACTGAAGCTTTCTTT. Protein product: CASSDRGGVGTEAFF. The chain carries TRBV9 and TRBJ1-1; TRBD1 aligns across 7 bases. Looked up from germline, CDR1 is SGDLS and CDR2 is YYNGEE. This CDR3 has 15 amino acids. The V segment lost 3 bases and the J segment 5 bases; nucleotides outside the gene matches: 10. The variable domain in full, completed from reference TRBV9 and TRBJ1-1, reads DSGVTQTPKHLITATGQRVTLRCSPRSGDLSVYWYQQSLDQGLQFLIQYYNGEERAKGNILERFSAQQFPDLHSELNLSSLELGDSALYFCASSDRGGVGTEAFFGQGTRLTVV.

The gene calls are TRBV5-4 and TRBJ1-1; D remains ambiguous. CDR1 and CDR2 from the germline V gene are SGHNT and YYREEE (reference sequence). This CDR3 comprises 14 residues. V lost 0 bases, J lost 4 bases, and 10 bases lay in between. CDR3 nucleotide sequence: TGTGCCAGCAGCTTGGAATCGTACAGCACTGAAGCTTTCTTT. This translates into CASSLESYSTEAFF.

The rearrangement uses TRBV27 and TRBJ2-1; 14 bases fit TRBD2. Trimming at V came to 5 bases and at J to 4 bases, leaving 4 bases not matched to a gene. Germline loops: CDR1 MNHEY, CDR2 SMNVEV (reference sequence). The CDR3 has 16 residues. The CDR3 protein is CASSMGLAGVYNEQFF. CDR3 bases: TGTGCCAGCAGTATGGGACTAGCGGGGGTTTACAATGAGCAGTTCTTC.

V is TRBV9 and J is TRBJ1-1, with TRBD1 as a possible D gene (6 bases). The CDR3 spans 16 residues. Germline assignment: CDR1 SGDLS and CDR2 YYNGEE. Trimming removed 7 bases at V and 0 bases at J, with 19 bases between. The CDR3 coding sequence is TGTGCCAGCGCGCGGGGGCCGAGCACAATGAACACTGAAGCTTTCTTT. Translated: CASARGPSTMNTEAFF.

This rearrangement joins TRBV9 to TRBJ2-2; 11 nucleotides line up with TRBD1. Trimming at V came to 0 bases and at J to 7 bases, leaving 2 bases not matched to a gene. Looked up from germline, CDR1 is SGDLS and CDR2 is YYNGEE. CDR3 length: 15 amino acids. CDR3 DNA sequence: TGTGCCAGCAGCGTAGGGGACAGGGGGAGCGGGGAGCTGTTTTTT. Amino acid sequence: CASSVGDRGSGELFF.